One sample yielded the 2 T cell receptor beta chains listed below, sequenced in a study of cytomegalovirus exposure and HLA in healthy donors. The PCR had 60 Vbeta and 13 Jbeta primers. Profiling relied on immunoSEQ multiplex PCR, and the TCRdb table lists in-frame clones only, not all of them. The sample shows over 150,000 clones, about 70% of them seen only once. Sequencing used PBMCs. Receptors were obtained from a woman under 30 in good health and CMV-seropositive.

This clone has more than one count but fewer than ten. The rearrangement joins TRBV5-1 to TRBJ1-2; the D gene is possibly TRBD1 (6 bases). The CDR3 spans 15 residues. The germline V and J ends were trimmed by 4 bases and 9 bases, with 22 bases remaining between them. The V gene's germline CDR1 is SGHRS and CDR2 YFSETQ. The CDR3 reads CASSPGDLPGRRYTF. The CDR3 DNA reads as TGCGCCAGCAGCCCAGGGGACCTACCCGGAAGACGCTACACCTTC.

The rearrangement joins TRBV27 to TRBJ2-1; D is possibly TRBD2 (6 bases). V lost 3 bases and J 0 bases, leaving 9 bases between the germline ends. Looked up from germline, CDR1 is MNHEY and CDR2 is SMNVEV (reference sequence). The CDR3 totals 15 residues. The CDR3 loop is CASSLRTTSYNEQFF. CDR3 bases: TGTGCCAGCAGTTTGAGGACTACCTCCTACAATGAGCAGTTCTTC.